This T cell receptor (beta chain) was obtained from a study of blood T cell repertoires in COVID-19. Study at large: Both acute and convalescent COVID-19 samples were obtained from the United States, Italy and Spain. PBMCs, B-cell-depleted T cells, or T cells were the source of the cDNA or gDNA that made up the material.

Donors of Cohort 3 who recovered were those that had two negative PCRs, clearance, or symptom resolution. Germline CDR1 and CDR2: MGHRA and YSYEKL. V was trimmed by 3 bases and J by 4 bases, leaving 7 bases between them. This CDR3 region has 13 residues. The method was immunoSEQ multiplex PCR; TCRdb's version includes in-frame clones alone and lacks a portion of them. Of 150,000 to 200,000 clones detected, approximately 83% appear once; the ten largest clones hold 10% to 15%. The TCR originated in a woman in her sixties who had recovered from COVID-19. The V gene is TRBV4-1, the J gene TRBJ1-3; no firm D call. Sequenced input: PBMCs or T cells enriched from blood (not recorded which). CDR3 bases: TGCGCCAGCAGCCAGACGGAGGGAAACACCATATATTTT. As protein: CASSQTEGNTIYF.